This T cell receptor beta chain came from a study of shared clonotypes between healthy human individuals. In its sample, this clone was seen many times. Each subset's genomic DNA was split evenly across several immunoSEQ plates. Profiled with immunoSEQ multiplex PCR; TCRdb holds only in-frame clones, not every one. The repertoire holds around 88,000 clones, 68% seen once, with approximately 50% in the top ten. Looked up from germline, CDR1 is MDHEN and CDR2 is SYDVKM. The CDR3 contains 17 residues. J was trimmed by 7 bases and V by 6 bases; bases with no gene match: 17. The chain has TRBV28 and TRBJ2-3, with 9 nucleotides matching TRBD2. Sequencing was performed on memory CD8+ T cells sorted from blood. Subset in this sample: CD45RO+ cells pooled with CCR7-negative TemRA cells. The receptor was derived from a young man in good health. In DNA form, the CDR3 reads TGTGCCAGCAGCCCCGGGGGGGCGGGAGGGCCGTCGAATACGCAGTATTTT. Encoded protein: CASSPGGAGGPSNTQYF. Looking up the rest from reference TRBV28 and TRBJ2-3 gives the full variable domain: DVKVTQSSRYLVKRTGEKVFLECVQDMDHENMFWYRQDPGLGLRLIYFSYDVKMKEKGDIPEGYSVSREKKERFSLILESASTNQTSMYLCASSPGGAGGPSNTQYFGPGTRLTVL.